This T cell receptor (beta chain) was identified during a study of glioma-infiltrating T cells after dendritic cell vaccination. Looking at the study overall: Patients had newly diagnosed or recurrent glioblastoma and received dendritic cell vaccines.

Measured with immunoSEQ multiplex PCR; TCRdb has only the in-frame clones, and not every one. The sample lists roughly 100,000 clones, more than 80% occurring once. The sequencing used blood, collected before dendritic cell vaccination. The origin of this receptor is a human donor with glioblastoma.

The CDR3 reads CASSTSRGNEQFF. CDR3 DNA sequence: TGTGCCAGCAGTACCTCCAGGGGGAATGAGCAGTTCTTC. The rearrangement links TRBV6-6 to TRBJ2-1; 7 bases are a match to TRBD1. Losses at the gene ends were 5 bases for V and 7 bases for J; bases not matched to a gene: 5. The CDR3 totals 13 residues. CDR1 is MNHNY and CDR2 is SVGAGI in the germline V gene (reference sequence).